Below are 8 T cell receptor beta chains sequenced from a single sample in a study of T cell responses to AZD1222 COVID-19 vaccine (dated by TCRdb to the early 2020s). This specimen's time point label, interpreted: about 28 days (+/-7) after the second vaccine dose. The library was produced with the immunoSEQ multiplex PCR assay. The clones in this table, taken by TCRdb from immuneACCESS, are in-frame only. Not every clone is retained; where verified, under half of the shortfall comes from an unresolved V gene, and the cause of the rest is unknown. The sample contains 100,000 to 150,000 clones, around 89% of them found a single time. The ten largest clonotypes hold 7.1% of the sample. Material: peripheral blood, obtained 28 days after the second AZD1222 dose. These receptors all come from an adult who received the AZD1222 COVID-19 vaccine.

The CDR3 here is CASSHIRMNTEAFF. The CDR3 DNA sequence: TGTGCCAGCAGCCACATCCGTATGAACACTGAAGCTTTCTTT. V usage is TRBV6-6 and J usage is TRBJ1-1; the D is unclear. Trimming removed 6 bases at V and 0 bases at J, with 11 bases between. The CDR3 totals 14 residues. From germline, CDR1 is MNHNY and CDR2 SVGAGI (reference sequence).

The chain couples TRBV24-1 to TRBJ1-1, with D possibly TRBD1 on 5 matching bases. Trimming took off 2 bases at V and 3 bases at J, with 9 bases between the two ends. Looked up from germline, CDR1 is KGHDR and CDR2 is SFDVKD. The CDR3 runs to 14 residues. DNA for the CDR3: TGTGCCACCAGTGATTCAAAGGGGTACACTGAAGCTTTCTTT. This encodes CATSDSKGYTEAFF.

The genes are TRBV11-2 and TRBJ1-1; 7 positions match TRBD1. Per the germline V gene, CDR1 is SGHAT and CDR2 is FQNNGV. This CDR3 contains 11 residues. V was clipped by 4 bases and J by 11 bases; unmatched bases: 4. The CDR3 protein is CASSSNRGAFF. CDR3 nucleotides: TGTGCCAGCAGCTCCAACAGGGGTGCTTTCTTT.

This clone appeared a single time. The V call is TRBV5-1, the J call TRBJ2-5; D unresolved. The CDR3 extends over 12 amino acids. The V gene's germline CDR1 is SGHRS and CDR2 YFSETQ. The V gene lost 2 bases and the J gene lost 2 bases, with 4 bases spanning the gap. This chain's CDR3 is CASSFGQETQYF. The CDR3 DNA is TGCGCCAGCAGCTTCGGTCAAGAGACCCAGTACTTC.

The chain is built from TRBV11-2 and TRBJ2-7; 11 bases are shared with TRBD2. CDR3 length equals 16 residues. Germline loops: CDR1 SGHAT, CDR2 FQNNGV. After removal of 5 bases from V and 2 bases from J, the junction contained 8 bases not matched to a gene. As DNA, the CDR3 is TGTGCCAGCAGCCGATGGACTAGCGGGCTAGCCTACGAGCAGTACTTC. Translated, it gives CASSRWTSGLAYEQYF. Combining the CDR3 with reference TRBV11-2 and TRBJ2-7 gives the whole variable domain EAGVAQSPRYKIIEKRQSVAFWCNPISGHATLYWYQQILGQGPKLLIQFQNNGVVDDSQLPKDRFSAERLKGVDSTLKIQPAKLEDSAVYLCASSRWTSGLAYEQYFGPGTRLTVT.

This rearrangement joins TRBV4-2 to TRBJ2-3, with 7 bases that match TRBD2. Germline V lookup: CDR1 LGHNA, CDR2 YNFKEQ. The CDR3 loop spans 18 amino acids. V shed 1 base and J 1 base; nucleotides not matched to a gene: 11. The CDR3 reads CASSQGHGTTGGTDTQYF. Here the CDR3 DNA reads TGTGCCAGCAGCCAAGGGCACGGGACTACCGGGGGCACAGATACGCAGTATTTT.

The chain couples TRBV12-5 to TRBJ1-2; 7 bases fit TRBD1. The germline gives CDR1 LGHNT, CDR2 FRNRAP. Trimming at V came to 6 bases and at J to 5 bases, leaving 15 bases not matched to a gene. This CDR3 contains 16 residues. CDR3 amino acids: CASGLFVGQRSYGYTF. As DNA, the CDR3 is TGTGCTAGTGGATTGTTCGTGGGACAGAGATCTTATGGCTACACCTTC.

The CDR3 protein is CASKGLDSYEQYF. CDR3 nucleotides: TGCGCCAGCAAGGGACTCGACTCCTACGAGCAGTACTTC. The chain recombines TRBV10-2 with TRBJ2-7; the D gene is possibly TRBD2 (6 bases). Trimming shortened V by 7 bases and J by 0 bases, and 10 bases separated the two germline ends. CDR1 WSHSY and CDR2 SAAADI come from the germline V gene. There are 13 residues in the CDR3.